The present TCR beta chain was sequenced within a study of blood T cell repertoires in COVID-19. The protocol was immunoSEQ multiplex PCR, while the TCRdb copy is restricted to in-frame clones and leaves out a portion. The sample records hundreds of thousands of clones, approximately 88% being singletons. The length of the CDR3 is 13 residues. Germline V gene lookup returns CDR1 KGHDR and CDR2 SFDVKD. V lost 5 bases, J lost 1 base, and 7 bases lay in between. V gene TRBV24-1 combines with J gene TRBJ1-1; D is unresolved. The sample was peripheral blood. This TCR came from a woman aged 25 to 39 with acute or convalescent COVID-19. The CDR3, as DNA: TGTGCCACCAGTGCCAGACAGAACACTGAAGCTTTCTTT. Amino acid sequence: CATSARQNTEAFF.